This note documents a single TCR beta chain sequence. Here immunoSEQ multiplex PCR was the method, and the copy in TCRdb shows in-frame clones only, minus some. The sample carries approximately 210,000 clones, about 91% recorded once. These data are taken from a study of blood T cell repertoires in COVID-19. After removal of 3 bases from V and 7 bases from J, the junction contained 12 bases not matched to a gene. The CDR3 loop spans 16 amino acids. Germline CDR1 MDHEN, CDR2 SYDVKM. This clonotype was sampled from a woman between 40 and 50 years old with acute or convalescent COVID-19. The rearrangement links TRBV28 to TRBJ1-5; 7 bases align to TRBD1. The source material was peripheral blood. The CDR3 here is CASSFPTLGGEQPQHF. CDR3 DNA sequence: TGTGCCAGCAGTTTTCCCACACTAGGGGGCGAACAGCCCCAGCATTTT.